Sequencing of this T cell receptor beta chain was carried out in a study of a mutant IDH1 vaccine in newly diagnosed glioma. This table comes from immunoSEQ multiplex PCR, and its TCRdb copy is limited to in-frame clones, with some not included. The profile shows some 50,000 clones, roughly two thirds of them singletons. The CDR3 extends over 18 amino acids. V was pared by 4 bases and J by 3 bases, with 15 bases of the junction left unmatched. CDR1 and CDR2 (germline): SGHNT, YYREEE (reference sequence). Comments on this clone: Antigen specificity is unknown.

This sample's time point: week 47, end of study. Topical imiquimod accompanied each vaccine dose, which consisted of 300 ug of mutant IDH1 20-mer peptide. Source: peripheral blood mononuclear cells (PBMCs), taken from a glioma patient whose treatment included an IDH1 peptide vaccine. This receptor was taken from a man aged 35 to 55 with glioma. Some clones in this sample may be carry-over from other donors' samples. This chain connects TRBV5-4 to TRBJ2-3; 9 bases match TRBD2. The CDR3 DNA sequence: TGTGCCAGCAGCCCCGATCCTCCGGCTAGCGGGGCAACAGATACGCAGTATTTT. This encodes CASSPDPPASGATDTQYF.